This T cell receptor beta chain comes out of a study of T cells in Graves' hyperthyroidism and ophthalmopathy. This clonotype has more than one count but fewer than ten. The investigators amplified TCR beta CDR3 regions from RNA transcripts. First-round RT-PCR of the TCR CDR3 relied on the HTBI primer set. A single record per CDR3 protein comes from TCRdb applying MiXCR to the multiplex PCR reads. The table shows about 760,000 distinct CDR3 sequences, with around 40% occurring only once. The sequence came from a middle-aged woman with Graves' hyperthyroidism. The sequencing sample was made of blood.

CDR3 sequence: CATRRGDTQYF. CDR3 DNA: TGTGCCACACGAAGGGGGGATACGCAGTATTTT. The chain couples TRBV24-1 to TRBJ2-3; TRBD1 might be the D (6 bases). CDR3 length: 11 amino acids. Trimming left V 10 bases short and J 6 bases short, with 10 bases between. Germline loops: CDR1 KGHDR, CDR2 SFDVKD.